Sequencing of this T cell receptor beta chain was carried out in a study of T cell repertoires in cytomegalovirus infection. CDR3 length equals 16 residues. The ends were cut back, 6 bases at V and 6 bases at J, with 26 bases in the middle. Germline V gene lookup returns CDR1 SQVTM and CDR2 ANQGSEA. MiXCR, run by TCRdb on the reads, gives a single entry per CDR3 protein. The top ten hold approximately 2.3% of the sample, which has around 280,000 distinct CDR3 sequences, around 9.1% seen once. In its sample, this clonotype was seen a few times. The TCR originated in a human donor in good health (CMV status not recorded). Some clones in this sample may be carry-over from other donors' samples. V usage is TRBV29-1 and J usage is TRBJ1-1; D possibly corresponds to TRBD1 (6 bases). Specimen: PBMCs. The CDR3 region is CSVMNPLGGRNAEAFF. The CDR3, as DNA: TGCAGCGTCATGAACCCGCTCGGGGGCAGAAACGCTGAAGCTTTCTTT. Together with reference TRBV29-1 and TRBJ1-1, the CDR3 gives the full variable domain: SAVISQKPSRDICQRGTSLTIQCQVDSQVTMMFWYRQQPGQSLTLIATANQGSEATYESGFVIDKFPISRPNLTFSTLTVSNMSPEDSSIYLCSVMNPLGGRNAEAFFGQGTRLTVV.